Below, 20 T cell receptor beta chains from the same sample are listed, as sequenced in a study of blood T cell repertoires in COVID-19 (dated by TCRdb to the early 2020s). Library preparation employed the immunoSEQ multiplex PCR assay. TCRdb took this table from immuneACCESS and kept in-frame rearrangements with V and J called. Such tables lack part of the clones; where checked against another copy, unresolved V genes explain under half of the gap, and the rest is unexplained. The sample has some 140,000 clones on record, approximately 83% of them singletons. The ten largest clones add up to roughly 12% of the sample. Sequenced material: peripheral blood. The receptor set was obtained from a woman in her sixties with COVID-19, enrolled during active disease.

V gene TRBV5-1 combines with J gene TRBJ1-1, with a tentative D call TRBD1 (6 bases). With 4 bases removed from V and 1 base from J, the gap between germline ends came to 14 bases. This CDR3 has 15 residues. Germline-derived CDR1 and CDR2 are SGHRS and YFSETQ. Written as DNA, the CDR3 is TGCGCCAGCAGCACGCCAGGGGACCCGAACACTGAAGCTTTCTTT. Translation gives CASSTPGDPNTEAFF.

The chain links TRBV6-5 to TRBJ1-5; 10 positions agree with TRBD1. The CDR3 covers 14 residues. Germline assignment: CDR1 MNHEY and CDR2 SVGAGI. V was clipped by 0 bases and J by 7 bases; unmatched bases: 0. The CDR3 is CASSYSTGGQPQHF. The CDR3 DNA is TGTGCCAGCAGTTACTCGACAGGGGGCCAGCCCCAGCATTTT.

The chain recombines TRBV4-1 with TRBJ1-2; no clear D gene. The CDR3 loop spans 13 amino acids. Trimming pared 0 bases from V and 6 bases from J, leaving 8 bases between. Germline loops: CDR1 MGHRA, CDR2 YSYEKL. The CDR3 region has the DNA TGCGCCAGCAGCCAAGATCGCGGGGATGGCTACACCTTC. Residues: CASSQDRGDGYTF.

Only one count was recorded for this clone. J is TRBJ2-7 and V is TRBV6-5; TRBD2 matches at 9 bases. This CDR3 has 14 amino acids. CDR1 MNHEY and CDR2 SVGAGI come from the germline V gene. J was trimmed by 5 bases and V by 8 bases; bases with no gene match: 10. In DNA, the CDR3 is TGTGCCAGCCTGGCGGCGGGAGGGATGAACGAGCAGTACTTC. It is translated as CASLAAGGMNEQYF.

This chain joins TRBV3-1 (or the pseudogene TRBV3-2) and TRBJ1-4; D gene unclear. The germline V gene encodes CDR1 LGHDT and CDR2 YNNKEL (reference sequence). V was pared by 4 bases and J by 5 bases, with 14 bases between. The CDR3 length is 15 residues. CDR3 nucleotides: TGTGCCAGCAGCCCCGTGAGGCAGTGGAATGAAAAACTGTTTTTT. Encoded protein: CASSPVRQWNEKLFF.

This clone has a single count. The chain is built from TRBV7-9 and TRBJ2-1; 9 bases align to TRBD2. The ends lost 5 bases at V and 16 bases at J; junction bases unmatched: 12. Per the germline V gene, CDR1 is SEHNR and CDR2 is FQNEAQ (reference sequence). The CDR3 consists of 13 residues. The CDR3 sequence is CASSNQAAGGQFF. In nucleotides, the CDR3 is TGTGCCAGCAGCAACCAGGCGGCGGGAGGGCAATTCTTC.

J is TRBJ1-1 and V is TRBV2; no firm D call. This CDR3 comprises 14 residues. Germline-derived CDR1 and CDR2 are SNHLY and FYNNEI. Trimming left V 7 bases short and J 5 bases short, with 17 bases between. CDR3 coding DNA: TGTGCCAGCACCCAAGAGTTCAGGAGGACTGAAGCTTTCTTT. Translated, it gives CASTQEFRRTEAFF.

The chain combines TRBV4-1 with TRBJ1-1; 7 bases are a match to TRBD1. This CDR3 is 15 amino acids long. The trim removed 0 bases at V and 6 bases at J, leaving 7 bases unmatched. Germline V CDR1 and CDR2: MGHRA, YSYEKL. As DNA, the CDR3 is TGCGCCAGCAGCCAAGATCGTACAGGGGTGGCTGAAGCTTTCTTT. This encodes CASSQDRTGVAEAFF.

The sample holds a few counts of this clone. The rearrangement joins TRBV11-2 to TRBJ2-1, with 7 positions matching TRBD1. V lost 5 bases, J lost 4 bases, and 11 bases stayed unmatched. CDR3 length equals 16 residues. Germline assignment: CDR1 SGHAT and CDR2 FQNNGV. The CDR3 loop reads CASSQATGRMYNEQFF. The CDR3 coding sequence is TGTGCCAGCAGCCAAGCGACAGGGAGAATGTACAATGAGCAGTTCTTC. The full variable domain, in which reference TRBV11-2 and TRBJ2-1 provide the parts outside the CDR3, is EAGVAQSPRYKIIEKRQSVAFWCNPISGHATLYWYQQILGQGPKLLIQFQNNGVVDDSQLPKDRFSAERLKGVDSTLKIQPAKLEDSAVYLCASSQATGRMYNEQFFGPGTRLTVL.

The chain recombines TRBV12-5 with TRBJ2-1; 9 bases align to TRBD2. V shed 5 bases and J 6 bases; nucleotides not matched to a gene: 8. This CDR3 spans 15 amino acids. Germline-derived CDR1 and CDR2 are LGHNT and FRNRAP. CDR3 region: CASGLILAGANEQFF. The CDR3 region has the DNA TGTGCTAGTGGTCTAATTTTAGCGGGAGCCAATGAGCAGTTCTTC.

V gene TRBV7-9 combines with J gene TRBJ2-5; perhaps TRBD1 as D (6 bases). Trimming shortened V by 8 bases and J by 0 bases, and 10 bases separated the two germline ends. This CDR3 has 13 amino acids. The germline CDR1 and CDR2 sequences are SEHNR and FQNEAQ (reference sequence). CDR3: CASSRDNQETQYF. The CDR3 region has the DNA TGTGCCAGCTCTAGGGACAACCAAGAGACCCAGTACTTC. Drawing the rest from reference TRBV7-9 and TRBJ2-5, the complete variable domain is DTGVSQNPRHKITKRGQNVTFRCDPISEHNRLYWYRQTLGQGPEFLTYFQNEAQLEKSRLLSDRFSAERPKGSFSTLEIQRTEQGDSAMYLCASSRDNQETQYFGPGTRLLVL.

The rearrangement joins TRBV7-3 to TRBJ2-1; 10 nucleotides line up with TRBD2. CDR3 length equals 15 residues. In germline, CDR1 is SGHTA, CDR2 FQGTGA. After removal of 5 bases from V and 7 bases from J, the junction contained 8 bases not matched to a gene. As DNA, the CDR3 is TGTGCCAGCAGCCGTACTAGCGGGACACTAAATGAGCAGTTCTTC. It yields the protein CASSRTSGTLNEQFF. Filled out from reference TRBV7-3 and TRBJ2-1, the complete variable domain reads GAGVSQTPSNKVTEKGKYVELRCDPISGHTALYWYRQSLGQGPEFLIYFQGTGAADDSGLPNDRFFAVRPEGSVSTLKIQRTERGDSAVYLCASSRTSGTLNEQFFGPGTRLTVL.

V usage is TRBV18 and J usage is TRBJ1-4; unclear D gene. V was cut by 0 bases and J by 0 bases, with 5 bases left in between. Germline CDR1 is KGHSH and CDR2 is LQKENI. The CDR3 spans 15 residues. CDR3 loop: CASSPPAATNEKLFF. DNA of the CDR3: TGTGCCAGCTCACCACCAGCTGCAACTAATGAAAAACTGTTTTTT.

The chain recombines TRBV5-1 with TRBJ1-1; D is uncertain. V lost 0 bases and J lost 1, with 7 bases in between. The CDR3 runs 14 residues. Germline assignment: CDR1 SGHRS and CDR2 YFSETQ. For the CDR3, the DNA is TGCGCCAGCAGCTTGGTTTCGGGGAACACTGAAGCTTTCTTT. Translation: CASSLVSGNTEAFF.

In its sample, this clone was seen once. The gene calls are TRBV19 and TRBJ1-3; D perhaps matches TRBD1 (6 bases). Germline V CDR1 and CDR2: LNHDA, SQIVND (reference sequence). V was cut by 5 bases and J by 0 bases, with 14 bases left in between. This CDR3 contains 16 residues. Here the CDR3 reads CASSPRGGPSGNTIYF. The CDR3 nucleotides are TGTGCCAGTAGTCCCCGGGGGGGGCCCTCTGGAAACACCATATATTTT.

The rearrangement links TRBV28 to TRBJ2-7; possibly TRBD1 for D (5 bases). V shed 8 bases and J shed 0 bases, with 17 bases lying between them. Germline loops: CDR1 MDHEN, CDR2 SYDVKM. This CDR3 spans 15 amino acids. Here the CDR3 DNA reads TGTGCCAGCGCCAGGGTAGGATGGAACTCCTACGAGCAGTACGTC. Protein sequence: CASARVGWNSYEQYV.

The rearrangement joins TRBV24-1 to TRBJ2-2, with a possible D match to TRBD2 (6 bases). V lost 3 bases and J 5 bases, leaving 21 bases between the germline ends. Per germline, CDR1 KGHDR and CDR2 SFDVKD. This CDR3 contains 18 residues. The CDR3 DNA is TGTGCCACCAGTGATGGGGGGAGGCTTGGACTGAGAACCGGGGAGCTGTTTTTT. It translates to CATSDGGRLGLRTGELFF.

The rearrangement joins TRBV3-1 (or the pseudogene TRBV3-2) to TRBJ1-1; D unclear. V gave up 1 base and J gave up 10 bases, with 13 bases separating them. The CDR3 runs to 13 residues. Germline V gene lookup returns CDR1 LGHDT and CDR2 YNNKEL (reference sequence). The CDR3 protein is CASSQVQRVGAFF. The CDR3 nucleotides read TGTGCCAGCAGCCAAGTCCAGAGGGTTGGAGCTTTCTTT.

The chain carries TRBV5-1 and TRBJ1-2; maybe TRBD1 (5 bases). Trimming took 5 bases from V and 3 from J, leaving 14 bases between them. This CDR3 region has 14 residues. Germline V gene sequence: CDR1 SGHRS, CDR2 YFSETQ. CDR3 amino acids: CASRTGTGDYGYTF. The CDR3 DNA is TGCGCCAGCAGAACAGGAACGGGAGACTATGGCTACACCTTC.

The genes are TRBV6-5 and TRBJ1-1; weak D call: TRBD1 (5 bases). The CDR3 contains 14 residues. CDR1 is MNHEY and CDR2 is SVGAGI in the germline V gene. V was cut by 5 bases and J by 2 bases, with 12 bases left in between. CDR3 sequence (DNA): TGTGCCAGCAGTACAGGTTTACCAAACACTGAAGCTTTCTTT. Its protein is CASSTGLPNTEAFF.